This T cell receptor beta chain was recovered during a study of cytomegalovirus exposure and HLA in healthy donors. Study results and caveats: There were three CMV-associated chains whose specificity for CMV antigens was confirmed in vitro. Researchers reported in a later analysis that a missense DCLRE1C variant was tied to TCR beta V- and J-gene trimming. As a later analysis revealed, most CMV-associated TCR beta chains appeared HLA-restricted.

Germline CDR1 MGHRA, CDR2 YSYEKL. This CDR3 contains 16 residues. With V trimmed by 5 bases and J by 7 bases, 7 bases remained unmatched. Likely unrecorded immune exposures existed in these nominally healthy donors. The PCR employed 60 Vbeta primers together with 13 Jbeta primers. TCRdb's table, derived via immunoSEQ multiplex PCR, lists solely in-frame clones and lacks some. The sample yields around 300,000 clones, about 90% seen once. About this clone: As yet, its antigen is unknown.

V is TRBV4-1 and J is TRBJ2-1; the match to TRBD2 covers 14 bases. Source material: PBMCs. The source of this sequence is a woman younger than 35 in good health and CMV-seronegative. DNA of the CDR3: TGCGCCAGCAGCTCCCCCGGGACTAGCGGGGGTAATGAGCAGTTCTTC. As protein: CASSSPGTSGGNEQFF.